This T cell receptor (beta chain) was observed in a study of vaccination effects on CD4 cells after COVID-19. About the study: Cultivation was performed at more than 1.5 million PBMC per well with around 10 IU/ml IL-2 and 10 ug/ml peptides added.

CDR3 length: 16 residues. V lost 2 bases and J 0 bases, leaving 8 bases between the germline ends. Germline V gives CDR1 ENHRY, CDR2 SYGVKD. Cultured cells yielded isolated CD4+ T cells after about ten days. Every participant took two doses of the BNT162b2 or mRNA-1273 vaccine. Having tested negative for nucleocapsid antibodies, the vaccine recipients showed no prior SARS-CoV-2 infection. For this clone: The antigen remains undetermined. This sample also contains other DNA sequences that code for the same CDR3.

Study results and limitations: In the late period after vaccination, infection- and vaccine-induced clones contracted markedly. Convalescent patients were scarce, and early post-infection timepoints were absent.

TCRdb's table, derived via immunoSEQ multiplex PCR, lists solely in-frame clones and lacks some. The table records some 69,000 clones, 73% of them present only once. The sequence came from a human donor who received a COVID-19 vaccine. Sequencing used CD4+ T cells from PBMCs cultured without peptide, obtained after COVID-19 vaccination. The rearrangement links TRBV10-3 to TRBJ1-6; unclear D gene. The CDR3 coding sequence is TGTGCCATCAGTGAGGTGGGGAGCTCCTATAATTCACCCCTCCACTTT. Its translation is CAISEVGSSYNSPLHF.